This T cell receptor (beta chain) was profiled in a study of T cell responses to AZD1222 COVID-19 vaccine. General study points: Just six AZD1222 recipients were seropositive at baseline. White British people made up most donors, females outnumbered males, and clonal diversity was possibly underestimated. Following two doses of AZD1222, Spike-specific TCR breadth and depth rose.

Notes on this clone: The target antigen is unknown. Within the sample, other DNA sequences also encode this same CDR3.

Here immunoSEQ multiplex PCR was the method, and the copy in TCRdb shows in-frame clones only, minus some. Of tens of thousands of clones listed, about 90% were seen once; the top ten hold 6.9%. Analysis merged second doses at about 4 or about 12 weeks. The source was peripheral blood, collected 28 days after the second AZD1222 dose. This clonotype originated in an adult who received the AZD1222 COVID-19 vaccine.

CDR3 amino acids: CASSIGTVNTEAFF. As DNA, the CDR3 is TGTGCCAGTAGTATCGGGACAGTGAACACTGAAGCTTTCTTT. The chain carries TRBV19 and TRBJ1-1, with 7 bases that match TRBD1. The germline gives CDR1 LNHDA, CDR2 SQIVND (reference sequence). V was pared by 3 bases and J by 0 bases, with 1 base of the junction left unmatched. There are 14 residues in the CDR3.